Detailed here is one T cell receptor beta chain. Its antigen remains unidentified. No base qualities exist here, and no much larger clone lies one base off it. The entry originates in a study of blood T cell repertoires in COVID-19 (dated by TCRdb to about 2020). Concerning the study at large: Collaborator samples came from the United States, Italy and Spain and covered acute and convalescent phases of COVID-19. HLA class I and class II types, where available, came from metadata supplied by the sample provider rather than from assay-based typing. The dataset comprised deeply sampled blood TCRbeta repertoires from subjects exposed to, actively infected with, or recovered from COVID-19. Nearly every sample came with metadata listing a de-identified subject ID, COVID-19 status, age in years and sex. The repertoires were made available in a free public database intended to serve as a resource for research on the immune response to SARS-CoV-2. The material from the prospective study consisted of cDNA or gDNA derived from T cells, B-cell-depleted T cells, or PBMCs. The samples were drawn from two sources: the first 160 participants of the ongoing ImmuneRACE study, and 950 to 1,500 subjects contributed by 6 global collaborators. General conclusions and limits of the study: The quantity of clinical and demographic metadata differed by source and by participant and was supplied without curation.

Spanning cysteine to phenylalanine, the CDR3 consists of 13 amino acids. The DNA shown is the 39-base CDR3, in frame from base 1. CDR1 is given as MDHEN and CDR2 as SYDVKM, both from the germline V gene. V is trimmed back by 5 bases and J by 8 bases, and the junction contains 7 bases that no gene match accounts for. TCRbeta CDR3 regions were amplified from genomic DNA by means of the immunoSEQ Assay, a bias-controlled multiplex PCR. As for the original processing: Within the assay, amplification of reference gene primers was used to estimate how many nucleated cells each sample contained. To quantify the absolute abundance of each unique TCRbeta CDR3 rearrangement, sequence reads were collapsed and filtered. For each sample, productive Simpson clonality was calculated as the square root of Simpson's diversity index over productive rearrangements. The source is immuneACCESS, and TCRdb retained only in-frame sequences with V and J called. Part of the clones is not carried over; for the studies checked, unresolved V genes explain less than half of this, and the remainder is unexplained. From that table come the V and J calls and clone size; the DNA was used to work out D and trimming. The table for this sample lists about 240,000 clones; around 86% of them were counted only once. The ten largest clones represent around 8% of the sample.

One collaborating source in Seattle enrolled patients during active infection and followed them longitudinally through the course of disease. Each collaborating institution followed its own protocols to collect whole blood in K2EDTA tubes. For TCRbeta analysis, collaborator samples were shipped as frozen whole blood, as isolated PBMCs, or as DNA extracted from either sample type. Source material: peripheral blood. The source of this sequence is a woman of 80 years or more with COVID-19, enrolled during active disease. This sequence uses TRBV28 and TRBJ1-2, with 8 junctional bases fitting TRBD1. The DNA sequence follows: TGTGCCAGCAGTCGGACAGGGTCGAAAGGCTACACCTTC. Its translation is CASSRTGSKGYTF.